This T cell receptor beta chain was sequenced in a study of shared clonotypes between healthy human individuals (dated by TCRdb to between 2020 and 2021). As for the study more broadly: The cohort included a few men and two women between 18 and 49 years of age. To estimate repertoire size and how much clonotypes are shared between individuals, the study performed deep sequencing of blood TCR repertoires from roughly five healthy adults. For each donor, CD4 naive and CD4 memory were each run on three plates, CD8 naive on two plates, and CD8 memory on one plate. Each donor's leukapheresis produced roughly between roughly 0.85 and 9.5 billion PBMCs. Libraries were prepared and TCR repertoires were sequenced by different laboratories using diverse techniques, in order to increase sequencing depth and limit assay-specific biases.

According to the germline V gene, CDR1 reads SGHRS and CDR2 reads YFSETQ. Inclusive of the bounding cysteine and phenylalanine, the CDR3 is 15 residues long. Of the read, only the CDR3 DNA is kept; its 45 bases are in frame from base 1. V is clipped by 0 bases and J by 0 bases, and the sequence between their germline boundaries is 10 bases long. What the research found in general, with its limitations: The genetic and exposure-history diversity represented was limited by the small number of donors. Around 5% of naive CD4, 3.5% of naive CD8, 2.3% of memory CD4, and less than 0.45% of memory CD8 clonotypes were shared across several donors. Clonotypes shared by all four sorted-subset donors showed higher generation probabilities than non-shared clonotypes. Pairwise subsampling led to the expectation that sequencing depth would affect the degree of clonotype sharing among donors. Even with the large sequencing depth, rarefaction of the sorted-subset datasets indicated that sequencing was incomplete. Naive subsets generally had larger estimated clonotype richness than memory subsets. Sampling was restricted to blood, and TCR repertoires in tissue are likely to differ from TCR repertoires in blood.

Notes on this clone: What antigen it recognizes has not been identified. It has no much larger one-base neighbor in the sample; base qualities were not kept. Other DNA sequences of this sample code for an identical CDR3.

Donors were healthy HIV-negative adults with no recently reported acute infections or vaccinations. Every donor was a Caucasian adult residing in Nashville, Tennessee, USA. CD4+ T cells were enriched by magnetic negative selection, after which naive cells were positively selected on CD45RA and the negative fraction was taken as the memory subset. Blood was obtained by leukapheresis, after which PBMCs were separated by Ficoll-Histopaque density gradient centrifugation and cryopreserved in liquid nitrogen vapor phase. Purity and quantity of every magnetically sorted T cell population were checked by analytical flow cytometry. Genomic DNA was isolated from each sorted fraction and quantified by UV absorbance on a Nanodrop 2000c. Using the deep immunoSEQ assay, multiplex PCR amplified TCR CDR3 regions from genomic DNA. For each cell subset, the extracted genomic DNA was distributed evenly across all wells of several immunoSEQ 96-well plates, and each plate served as one replicate. For sorted subsets, about 210 ng of genomic DNA, equivalent to about 30,000 T cell genomes, went into each replicate PCR. Purified libraries were quantified with a Qubit 3.0 fluorometer, sized on a Bioanalyzer 2100, and re-quantified with the KAPA Library Quantification kit. Each immunoSEQ 96-well plate was sequenced on its own single-read 150-cycle Illumina NextSeq 550 flow cell. Per the source publication's procedure: Because the immunoSEQ output held only junctional sequences and lacked quality scores, the filtering could not match the filtering applied to full-length reads. To assign V/J genes and CDR3, sequences were annotated using PyIR, a Python wrapper for IgBLAST v1.9, with IMGT germline references. Any read was removed if the V/J assignment was weak (E-value above 1e-6), the CDR3 was missing, or the read contained stop codons, out-of-frame junctions, or ambiguous translated residues. V3J clonotypes were defined as sequences sharing an identical inferred V gene, J gene, and CDR3 amino acid sequence. Percentage overlap between repertoires was calculated by dividing the number of shared unique clonotypes by the size of the smaller repertoire. RTK rarefaction, the Chao1 estimator, and Recon v2.1 estimates of unobserved clonotypes were used to assess repertoire richness. OLGA was used to compute generation probabilities for all TCRbeta clonotypes that the gDNA method yielded from several donors. TCRdb took over this immuneACCESS table, retaining in-frame rearrangements with V and J assigned. Such tables are incomplete; in checked studies, under half of the missing clones stem from an unresolved V gene, and the remainder is unexplained. V and J calls plus clone size are reproduced from that table; the DNA served to infer D and trimming. The sample has 2 million to 3 million clones on record, 93% of them singletons. Together, the top ten hold 0.36% of the sample.

Sequences were obtained from naive CD4+ T cells from PBMCs. The cell subset or site label here, explained by the study, means: CD45RA+ positively selected. The receptor was derived from a man between 18 and 35 years old in good health. Some clones in this sample may be carry-over from other donors' samples. The rearranged chain carries TRBV5-1 and TRBJ2-7, with a tentative D call of TRBD1 or TRBD2, each matching 5 bases. The CDR3 reads as follows: CASSLEPGSSYEQYF. Read as DNA, the sequence is TGCGCCAGCAGCTTGGAACCAGGGAGCTCCTACGAGCAGTACTTC.